This T cell receptor beta chain appears in the sequencing data of a study of blood T cell repertoires in COVID-19. Study background: Samples of COVID-19 (acute and convalescent) were obtained from the United States, Italy and Spain. From T cells, B-cell-depleted T cells, or PBMCs came the material, which was cDNA or gDNA.

The junction had 6 bases not matched to a gene; V was cut back by 3 bases and J by 6 bases. The CDR3 extends over 14 amino acids. Germline CDR1 and CDR2: SGHAT and FQNNGV. As processed by the authors: Cell counts per sample came from amplifying reference gene primers. TCRdb's table, derived via immunoSEQ multiplex PCR, lists solely in-frame clones and lacks some. The DNA was the basis for D and trimming; V, J and clone size are from that table. The table has about 270,000 clones, about 86% seen once. The sequence was collected from a man older than 75 with acute or convalescent COVID-19. Source material: peripheral blood. The chain employs TRBV11-2 and TRBJ2-3; TRBD2 agrees at 7 bases. CDR3: CASSLGGPWDTQYF. CDR3 in DNA: TGTGCCAGCAGCTTGGGAGGGCCATGGGATACGCAGTATTTT.